This TCR beta chain was observed in a study of blood T cell repertoires in COVID-19. Study as a whole: In each case, the material was cDNA or gDNA derived from T cells, B-cell-depleted T cells, or PBMCs.

Germline CDR1 is SGHDT and CDR2 is YYEEEE. Trimming removed 4 bases from V and 8 bases from J, with 15 bases in between. This CDR3 is built from 13 residues. It was during active infection that Seattle patients were enrolled and then longitudinally followed. As processed by the authors: Amplification from reference gene primers served as the basis for estimated nucleated cell counts. Sequenced by immunoSEQ multiplex PCR; TCRdb stores in-frame clones only, minus some. From that table come the V and J calls and clone size; the DNA was used to work out D and trimming. Among 150,000 to 200,000 clones listed, around 82% were seen once.

The V and J genes are TRBV5-6 and TRBJ1-1; TRBD1 might be the D (5 bases). The receptor was isolated from a man older than 75 with COVID-19, enrolled during active disease. Material: peripheral blood. CDR3 nucleotides: TGTGCCAGCAGCCTAAATACAGGTCTGGAAGCTTTCTTT. Translated: CASSLNTGLEAFF.